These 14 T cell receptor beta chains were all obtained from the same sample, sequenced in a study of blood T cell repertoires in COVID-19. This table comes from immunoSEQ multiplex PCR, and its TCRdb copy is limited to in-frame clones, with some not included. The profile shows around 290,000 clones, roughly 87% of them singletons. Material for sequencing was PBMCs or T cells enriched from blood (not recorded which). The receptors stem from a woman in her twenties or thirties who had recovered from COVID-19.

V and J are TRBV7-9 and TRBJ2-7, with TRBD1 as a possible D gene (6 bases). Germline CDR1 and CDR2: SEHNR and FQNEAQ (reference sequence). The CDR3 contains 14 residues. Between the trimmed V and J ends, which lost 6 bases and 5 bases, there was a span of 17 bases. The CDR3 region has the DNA TGTGCCAGCAGAAGAGGAGACAGGTTAAACGAGCAGTACTTC. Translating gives CASRRGDRLNEQYF.

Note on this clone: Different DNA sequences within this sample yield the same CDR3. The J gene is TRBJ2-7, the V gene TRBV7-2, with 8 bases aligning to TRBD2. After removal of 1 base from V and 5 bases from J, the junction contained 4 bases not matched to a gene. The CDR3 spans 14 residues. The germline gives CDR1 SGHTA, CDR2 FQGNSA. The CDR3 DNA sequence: TGTGCCAGCAGCTTAGTCGGGACTAGTAACGAGCAGTACTTC. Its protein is CASSLVGTSNEQYF.

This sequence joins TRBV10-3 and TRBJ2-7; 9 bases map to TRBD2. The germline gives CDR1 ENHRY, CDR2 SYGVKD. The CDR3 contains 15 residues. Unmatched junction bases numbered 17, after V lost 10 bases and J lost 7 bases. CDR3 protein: CATEQTSGRGGEQYF. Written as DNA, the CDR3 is TGTGCCACCGAACAAACGAGCGGGCGGGGGGGGGAGCAGTACTTC.

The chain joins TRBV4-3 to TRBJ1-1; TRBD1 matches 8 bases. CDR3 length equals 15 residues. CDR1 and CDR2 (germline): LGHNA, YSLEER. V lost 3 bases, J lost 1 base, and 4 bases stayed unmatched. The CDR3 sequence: CASSQAGTGNTEAFF. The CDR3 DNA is TGCGCCAGCAGCCAGGCCGGGACAGGGAACACTGAAGCTTTCTTT.

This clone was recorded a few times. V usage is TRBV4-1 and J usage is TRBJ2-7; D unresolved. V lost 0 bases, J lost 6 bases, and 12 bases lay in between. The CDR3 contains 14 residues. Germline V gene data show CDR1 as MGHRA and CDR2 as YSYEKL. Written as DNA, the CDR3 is TGCGCCAGCAGCCAAGATCCAGGTCTGTCCGAGCAGTACTTC. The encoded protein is CASSQDPGLSEQYF.

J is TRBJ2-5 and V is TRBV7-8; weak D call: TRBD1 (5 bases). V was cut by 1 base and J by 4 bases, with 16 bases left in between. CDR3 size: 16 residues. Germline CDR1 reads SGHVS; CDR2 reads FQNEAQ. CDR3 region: CASSLGFSGQGETQYF. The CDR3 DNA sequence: TGTGCCAGCAGCTTAGGATTCTCGGGTCAGGGAGAGACCCAGTACTTC.

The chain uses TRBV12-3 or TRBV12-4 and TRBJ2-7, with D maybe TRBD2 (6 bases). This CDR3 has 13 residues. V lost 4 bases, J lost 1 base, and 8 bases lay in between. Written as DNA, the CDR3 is TGTGCCAGCAGTTCGGACTATTCCTACGAGCAGTACTTC. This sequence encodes CASSSDYSYEQYF.

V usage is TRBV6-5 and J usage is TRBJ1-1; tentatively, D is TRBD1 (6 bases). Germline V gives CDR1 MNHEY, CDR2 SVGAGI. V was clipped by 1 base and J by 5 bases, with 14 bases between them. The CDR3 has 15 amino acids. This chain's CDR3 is CASSYLPPTGTEAFF. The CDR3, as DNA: TGTGCCAGCAGTTACTTGCCCCCCACAGGGACTGAAGCTTTCTTT.

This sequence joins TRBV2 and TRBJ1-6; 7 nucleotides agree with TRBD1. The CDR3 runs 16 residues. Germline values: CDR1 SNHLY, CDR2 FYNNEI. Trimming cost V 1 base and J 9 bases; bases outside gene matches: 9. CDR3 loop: CASSEEVGQAGSPLHF. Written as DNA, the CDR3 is TGTGCCAGCAGTGAAGAGGTTGGACAGGCGGGTTCACCCCTCCACTTT.

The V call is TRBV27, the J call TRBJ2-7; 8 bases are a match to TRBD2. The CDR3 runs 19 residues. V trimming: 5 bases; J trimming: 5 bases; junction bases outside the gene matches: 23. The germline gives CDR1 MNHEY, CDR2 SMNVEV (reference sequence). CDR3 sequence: CASSPPWKRESRFGDEQYF. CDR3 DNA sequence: TGTGCCAGCAGTCCACCGTGGAAGCGGGAGTCTCGTTTCGGGGACGAGCAGTACTTC.

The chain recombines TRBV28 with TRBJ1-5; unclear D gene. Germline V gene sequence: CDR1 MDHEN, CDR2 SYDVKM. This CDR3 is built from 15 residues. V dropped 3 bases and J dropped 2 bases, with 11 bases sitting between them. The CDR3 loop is CASSFGRRGNQPQHF. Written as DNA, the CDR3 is TGTGCCAGCAGTTTTGGCAGGAGGGGCAATCAGCCCCAGCATTTT.

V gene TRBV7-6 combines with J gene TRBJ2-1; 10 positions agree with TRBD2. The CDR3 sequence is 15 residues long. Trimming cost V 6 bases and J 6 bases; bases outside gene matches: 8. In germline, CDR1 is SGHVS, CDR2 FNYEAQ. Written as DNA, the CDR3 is TGTGCCAGCAGGCCCGGGACTAGCGTTACCAATGAGCAGTTCTTC. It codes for CASRPGTSVTNEQFF.

The CDR3 is CASSIPLLAVKSYEQYF. In DNA form, the CDR3 reads TGTGCCAGTAGTATACCCCTTCTAGCGGTAAAAAGCTACGAGCAGTACTTC. The chain recombines TRBV19 with TRBJ2-7; 7 bases map to TRBD2. The CDR3 has 17 residues. J lost 3 bases, V lost 2 bases, and 13 bases had no gene match. Germline loops: CDR1 LNHDA, CDR2 SQIVND (reference sequence).

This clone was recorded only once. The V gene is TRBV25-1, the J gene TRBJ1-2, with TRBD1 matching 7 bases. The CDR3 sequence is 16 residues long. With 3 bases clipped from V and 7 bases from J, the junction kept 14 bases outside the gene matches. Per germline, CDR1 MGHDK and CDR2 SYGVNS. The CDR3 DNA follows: TGTGCCAGCAGTGAGGGCGGAGGGACAGCTATAGGTGGCTACACCTTC. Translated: CASSEGGGTAIGGYTF.